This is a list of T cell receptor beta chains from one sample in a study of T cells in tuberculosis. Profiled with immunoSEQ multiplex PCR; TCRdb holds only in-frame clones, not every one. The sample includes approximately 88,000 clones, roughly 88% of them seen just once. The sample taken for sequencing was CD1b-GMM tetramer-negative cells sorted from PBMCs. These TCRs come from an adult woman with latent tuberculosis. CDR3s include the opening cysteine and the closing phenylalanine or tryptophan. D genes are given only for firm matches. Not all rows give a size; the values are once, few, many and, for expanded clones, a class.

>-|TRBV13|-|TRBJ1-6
CASTFGGDSYNSPLHF
TGTGCCAGCACCTTTGGTGGAGACTCCTATAATTCACCCCTCCACTTT
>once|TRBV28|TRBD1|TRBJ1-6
CASSLGGRGPYNSPLHF
TGTGCCAGCAGTTTAGGGGGCAGGGGGCCGTATAATTCACCCCTCCACTTT
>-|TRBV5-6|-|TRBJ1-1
CASSLVGRVAFF
TGTGCCAGCAGCTTGGTCGGGAGAGTAGCTTTCTTT
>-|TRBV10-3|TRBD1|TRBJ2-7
CAISESGTAYEQYF
TGTGCCATCAGTGAGTCCGGGACAGCCTACGAGCAGTACTTC
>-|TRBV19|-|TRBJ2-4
CASSITSGQGGLGNIQYF
TGTGCCAGTAGTATAACCTCAGGGCAGGGTGGGCTAGGGAACATTCAGTACTTC
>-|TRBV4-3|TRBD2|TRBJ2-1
CASSQVRNSGRYNEQFF
TGCGCCAGCAGCCAAGTCAGGAATAGCGGGAGATACAATGAGCAGTTCTTC
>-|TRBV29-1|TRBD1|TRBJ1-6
CSVRQGSNSPLHF
TGCAGCGTAAGACAGGGATCAAATTCACCCCTCCACTTT
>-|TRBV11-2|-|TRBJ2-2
CASSFGRVLNTGELFF
TGTGCCAGCAGCTTTGGCAGGGTCCTCAACACCGGGGAGCTGTTTTTT
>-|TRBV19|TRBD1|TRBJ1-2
CASSTYPGQGNYGYTF
TGTGCCAGTAGTACCTACCCCGGACAGGGGAACTATGGCTACACCTTC
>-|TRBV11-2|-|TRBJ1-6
CASSLVRGSPLHF
TGTGCCAGCAGCTTGGTCCGAGGTTCACCCCTCCACTTT
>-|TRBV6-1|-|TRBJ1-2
CASTTTLGGYGYTF
TGTGCCAGCACCACGACTTTGGGGGGCTATGGCTACACCTTC
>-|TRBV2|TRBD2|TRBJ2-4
CASSPKTLAGGPVIQYF
TGTGCCAGCAGTCCCAAGACACTAGCGGGGGGGCCTGTCATTCAGTACTTC
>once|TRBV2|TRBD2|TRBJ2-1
CASSEEGLAVGGQFF
TGTGCCAGCAGTGAAGAAGGACTAGCGGTCGGGGGGCAGTTCTTC
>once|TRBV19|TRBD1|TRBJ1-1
CASNPDRGREAFF
TGTGCCAGTAACCCCGACAGGGGGCGGGAAGCTTTCTTT
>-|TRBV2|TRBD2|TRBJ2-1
CASSAPGLAIYNEQFF
TGTGCCAGCAGTGCGCCGGGACTAGCGATATACAATGAGCAGTTCTTC